Each of the 17 T cell receptor beta chains below was sequenced from the same sample in a study of cytomegalovirus exposure and HLA in healthy donors. This PCR relied on a set of 60 Vbeta primers and 13 Jbeta primers. Clones were sequenced by immunoSEQ multiplex PCR, and TCRdb holds only the in-frame ones, with some missing. Its listing shows about 160,000 clones. The specimen was PBMCs. These receptors came from a man under 40 in good health and CMV-seronegative.

The rearrangement uses TRBV2 and TRBJ2-7, with D possibly matching TRBD2 (6 bases). The V gene's germline CDR1 is SNHLY and CDR2 FYNNEI. The CDR3 is 16 amino acids. V lost 4 bases to trimming and J lost 0 bases, with 16 bases between them. The CDR3 region is CASSARGIEGSYEQYF. The CDR3, as DNA: TGTGCCAGCAGTGCCCGGGGGATTGAGGGCTCCTACGAGCAGTACTTC.

The gene calls are TRBV2 and TRBJ2-3; 12 bases agree with TRBD2. Germline trimming cut 6 bases from V and 6 bases from J; bases unmatched to any gene: 7. The germline V gene encodes CDR1 SNHLY and CDR2 FYNNEI. This CDR3 contains 15 residues. CDR3 sequence (DNA): TGTGCCAGCAGCATCCTAGCGGGAGGGCGGGATACGCAGTATTTT. Its translation: CASSILAGGRDTQYF.

The chain uses TRBV6-1 and TRBJ2-1, with TRBD1 as a possible D gene (5 bases). V shed 8 bases and J shed 5 bases, with 16 bases lying between them. The germline CDR1 and CDR2 sequences are MNHNS and SASEGT. The CDR3 runs 14 residues. The CDR3 bases are TGTGCCAGCGGCAGGGATTCCTTACACAATGAGCAGTTCTTC. Its translation is CASGRDSLHNEQFF.

This chain links TRBV30 with TRBJ1-5; unclear D gene. This CDR3 contains 15 residues. Per the germline V gene, CDR1 is GTSNPN and CDR2 is SVGIG (reference sequence). Between the trimmed V and J ends, which lost 0 bases and 5 bases, there was a span of 14 bases. Written as DNA, the CDR3 is TGTGCCTGGAGTGTACCCGGGGTAGGGTATCAGCCCCAGCATTTT. Translated: CAWSVPGVGYQPQHF.

The chain combines TRBV7-2 with TRBJ2-7; 8 bases match TRBD1. CDR1 is SGHTA and CDR2 is FQGNSA in the germline V gene. V trimming: 1 base; J trimming: 3 bases; junction bases outside the gene matches: 8. This CDR3 is 16 amino acids long. As DNA, the CDR3 is TGTGCCAGCAGCTTAGAGGGATCGACAGGGGTCTACGAGCAGTACTTC. This sequence encodes CASSLEGSTGVYEQYF.

J is TRBJ1-1 and V is TRBV23-1; 10 bases map to TRBD1. TRBV23-1 is designated an ORF whose function remains uncertain. The CDR3 extends over 16 amino acids. V lost 4 bases to trimming and J lost 2 bases; unmatched junction nucleotides: 7. The CDR3 coding sequence is TGCGCCAGCAGTCTTACCGGGACAGGGGTAAACACTGAAGCTTTCTTT. It translates to CASSLTGTGVNTEAFF.

The chain links TRBV5-1 to TRBJ2-1, with 7 bases identical to TRBD2. This CDR3 spans 15 amino acids. V trimming: 3 bases; J trimming: 8 bases; junction bases outside the gene matches: 11. Germline V gene lookup returns CDR1 SGHRS and CDR2 YFSETQ. The chain's CDR3 is CASSSPGGSGHEQFF. CDR3 nucleotide sequence: TGCGCCAGCAGCTCCCCCGGGGGGAGTGGACATGAGCAGTTCTTC. Using reference TRBV5-1 and TRBJ2-1 for the parts outside the CDR3, the full variable domain is KAGVTQTPRYLIKTRGQQVTLSCSPISGHRSVSWYQQTPGQGLQFLFEYFSETQRNKGNFPGRFSGRQFSNSRSEMNVSTLELGDSALYLCASSSPGGSGHEQFFGPGTRLTVL.

The chain employs TRBV2 and TRBJ1-1; D is unclear. The germline V gene has CDR1 SNHLY and CDR2 FYNNEI. The CDR3 has 13 amino acids. V gave up 2 bases and J gave up 6 bases, with 10 bases separating them. CDR3 in amino acids: CASSESNGPEAFF. CDR3 nucleotide sequence: TGTGCCAGCAGTGAAAGTAACGGTCCTGAAGCTTTCTTT. The full variable domain, rest sourced from reference TRBV2 and TRBJ1-1, is EPEVTQTPSHQVTQMGQEVILRCVPISNHLYFYWYRQILGQKVEFLVSFYNNEISEKSEIFDDQFSVERPDGSNFTLKIRSTKLEDSAMYFCASSESNGPEAFFGQGTRLTVV.

V usage is TRBV7-6 and J usage is TRBJ2-7; D uncertain. The CDR3 consists of 13 residues. Trimming removed 5 bases at V and 3 bases at J, with 11 bases between. Germline loops: CDR1 SGHVS, CDR2 FNYEAQ. The CDR3 spells CASSPNRGYEQYF. The DNA of the CDR3 is TGTGCCAGCAGCCCGAATCGCGGCTACGAGCAGTACTTC.

The rearrangement links TRBV28 to TRBJ1-1; 7 nucleotides match TRBD1. Losses at the gene ends were 8 bases for V and 1 base for J; bases not matched to a gene: 7. From germline, CDR1 is MDHEN and CDR2 SYDVKM. This CDR3 is 14 amino acids long. The CDR3 protein is CASGPTGANTEAFF. The CDR3 nucleotides read TGTGCCAGCGGACCTACAGGGGCGAACACTGAAGCTTTCTTT.

The V and J genes are TRBV29-1 and TRBJ1-2; D might be TRBD1 (5 bases). The germline CDR1 and CDR2 sequences are SQVTM and ANQGSEA. This CDR3 is 13 amino acids long. V lost 7 bases, J lost 0 bases, and 12 bases lay in between. The CDR3 region has the DNA TGCAGCGCACACCAGACAGCTAACTATGGCTACACCTTC. Translation: CSAHQTANYGYTF.

In the case of this clone: At one end, the junction sequence differs from germline, possibly due to a read error. The chain combines TRBV10-2 with TRBJ1-4; 7 bases agree with TRBD1. CDR3 length: 12 amino acids. Germline assignment: CDR1 WSHSY and CDR2 SAAADI. CDR3 nucleotides: TGCGCCAGCAGTGGCCATACAGGGGACTCCATTTTT. Its translation is CASSGHTGDSIF.

The chain carries TRBV19 and TRBJ2-1; TRBD2 aligns across 8 bases. Germline CDR1 and CDR2: LNHDA and SQIVND (reference sequence). V lost 6 bases to trimming and J lost 7 bases; unmatched junction nucleotides: 8. The CDR3 spans 14 residues. The CDR3 DNA is TGTGCCAGTAGGGACGGGAGGGGGGGGAATGAGCAGTTCTTC. Protein product: CASRDGRGGNEQFF.

The chain carries TRBV27 and TRBJ2-7; possible D gene TRBD2, 6 bases. The germline gives CDR1 MNHEY, CDR2 SMNVEV (reference sequence). V shed 5 bases and J shed 4 bases, with 12 bases lying between them. The CDR3 contains 13 residues. CDR3 bases: TGTGCCAGCAGTATCCGGGGGATTTACGAGCAGTACTTC. The encoded protein is CASSIRGIYEQYF.

About this clone: The same CDR3 arises from other DNA sequences in this sample as well. The V and J genes are TRBV2 and TRBJ1-3, with 7 bases fitting TRBD1. Germline loops: CDR1 SNHLY, CDR2 FYNNEI. Trimming removed 6 bases from V and 4 bases from J; junction bases left unmatched: 9. The length of the CDR3 is 15 residues. CDR3: CASSRPGTDGNTIYF. In nucleotides, the CDR3 is TGTGCCAGCAGCCGCCCCGGGACAGACGGAAACACCATATATTTT. Full variable domain (missing parts from reference TRBV2 and TRBJ1-3): EPEVTQTPSHQVTQMGQEVILRCVPISNHLYFYWYRQILGQKVEFLVSFYNNEISEKSEIFDDQFSVERPDGSNFTLKIRSTKLEDSAMYFCASSRPGTDGNTIYFGEGSWLTVV.

The genes are TRBV7-6 and TRBJ2-1; TRBD1 aligns across 9 bases. The germline CDR1 and CDR2 sequences are SGHVS and FNYEAQ. V lost 6 bases and J lost 10; bases outside the gene matches: 10. The CDR3 is 14 residues long. The CDR3 region has the DNA TGTGCCAGCAGTTTTGCCGGGACAGGGAACGAGCAGTTCTTC. Translating it yields CASSFAGTGNEQFF.

The chain uses TRBV7-7 and TRBJ1-1; D uncertain. Germline CDR1 and CDR2: SSHAT and FNYEAQ (reference sequence). The V end was cut by 1 base, the J end by 5 bases, with 8 bases between. There are 13 residues in the CDR3. This CDR3 reads CASSLERETEAFF. The CDR3 DNA is TGTGCCAGCAGCTTAGAGCGCGAGACTGAAGCTTTCTTT.